The 25 T cell receptor beta chains presented below share a single source sample, sequenced in a study of blood T cell repertoires in COVID-19. Method: immunoSEQ multiplex PCR; TCRdb's copy keeps in-frame clones and lacks some. The sample yields under 300,000 clones, 75% to 90% seen once. What was sequenced was peripheral blood. These receptors were taken from a woman aged 35 to 49 who had recovered from COVID-19.

The rearrangement links TRBV10-1 to TRBJ2-3; 7 bases line up with TRBD2. Trimming at V came to 6 bases and at J to 2 bases, leaving 5 bases not matched to a gene. The CDR3 spans 14 residues. Germline V gene data show CDR1 as WNHNN and CDR2 as SYGVQD (reference sequence). As DNA, the CDR3 is TGCGCCAGCAGGCCTAGCGGACCCACAGATACGCAGTATTTT. Translating gives CASRPSGPTDTQYF.

This clone came up once. The chain combines TRBV18 with TRBJ1-2; TRBD1 might be the D (6 bases). This CDR3 comprises 17 residues. Germline CDR1 reads KGHSH; CDR2 reads LQKENI. Trimming removed 3 bases at V and 0 bases at J, with 17 bases between. CDR3 protein: CASSPLLQGEANYGYTF. DNA of the CDR3: TGTGCCAGCTCACCGTTACTACAGGGAGAGGCTAACTATGGCTACACCTTC.

The J gene is TRBJ1-1, the V gene TRBV19, with a weak D call TRBD1 (6 bases). The germline V gene encodes CDR1 LNHDA and CDR2 SQIVND (reference sequence). Trimming pared 8 bases from V and 5 bases from J, leaving 21 bases between. The CDR3 length is 15 residues. CDR3 nucleotides: TGTGCCAGTTTGCCAGGGGCAGCTTATGGGACTGAAGCTTTCTTT. It yields the protein CASLPGAAYGTEAFF. The variable domain in full, with the rest retrieved from reference TRBV19 and TRBJ1-1, is DGGITQSPKYLFRKEGQNVTLSCEQNLNHDAMYWYRQDPGQGLRLIYYSQIVNDFQKGDIAEGYSVSREKKESFPLTVTSAQKNPTAFYLCASLPGAAYGTEAFFGQGTRLTVV.

The V call is TRBV11-3, the J call TRBJ1-2; 7 bases are shared with TRBD1. Per the germline V gene, CDR1 is SGHNT and CDR2 is YENEEA. The junction had 5 bases not matched to a gene; V was cut back by 2 bases and J by 8 bases. This CDR3 is 13 amino acids long. The CDR3 DNA reads TGTGCCAGCAGCTTAAGACAGGGAGACGGCTACACCTTC. It is translated as CASSLRQGDGYTF. The full variable domain, rest sourced from reference TRBV11-3 and TRBJ1-2, is EAGVVQSPRYKIIEKKQPVAFWCNPISGHNTLYWYLQNLGQGPELLIRYENEEAVDDSQLPKDRFSAERLKGVDSTLKIQPAELGDSAVYLCASSLRQGDGYTFGSGTRLTVV.

The chain is built from TRBV19 and TRBJ2-5; 10 positions agree with TRBD1. CDR1 and CDR2 (germline): LNHDA, SQIVND (reference sequence). The CDR3 has 16 amino acids. V was clipped by 1 base and J by 2 bases; unmatched bases: 4. The CDR3 nucleotides are TGTGCCAGTAGTATAGCCGGACAGGGGGATCAAGAGACCCAGTACTTC. This gives the protein CASSIAGQGDQETQYF.

The rearrangement uses TRBV12-5 and TRBJ2-2; D is ambiguous. This CDR3 has 13 amino acids. Germline V lookup: CDR1 LGHNT, CDR2 FRNRAP. Trimming stripped 4 bases from V and 7 bases from J, with 10 bases between. The CDR3: CASGSLGVGELFF. The CDR3 DNA follows: TGTGCTAGTGGTTCCCTGGGCGTCGGGGAGCTGTTTTTT.

This chain uses TRBV2 with TRBJ2-3; TRBD2 aligns across 9 bases. The CDR3 has 18 amino acids. After removal of 2 bases from V and 4 bases from J, the junction contained 13 bases not matched to a gene. Germline values: CDR1 SNHLY, CDR2 FYNNEI. The CDR3 is CASSESSGRGGRADTQYF. The CDR3 DNA sequence: TGTGCCAGCAGTGAAAGTAGCGGGAGAGGTGGGCGGGCAGATACGCAGTATTTT.

The CDR3 loop reads CASSLSTSGSYEQYF. Written as DNA, the CDR3 is TGTGCCAGCAGCTTATCAACTAGCGGTTCCTACGAGCAGTACTTC. This chain links TRBV7-2 with TRBJ2-7, with 8 positions matching TRBD2. V lost 2 bases and J lost 1; bases outside the gene matches: 4. The CDR3 totals 15 residues. Germline V gene sequence: CDR1 SGHTA, CDR2 FQGNSA.

The rearrangement joins TRBV19 to TRBJ2-1; TRBD2 matches 8 bases. The CDR3 extends over 15 amino acids. Germline trimming cut 3 bases from V and 5 bases from J; bases unmatched to any gene: 6. Germline V gene data show CDR1 as LNHDA and CDR2 as SQIVND (reference sequence). The CDR3 nucleotides are TGTGCCAGTAGTATTGTTCAGCGGGAGAACAATGAGCAGTTCTTC. It codes for CASSIVQRENNEQFF.

This clone occurred once. The V call is TRBV7-2, the J call TRBJ2-1; 13 bases map to TRBD2. This CDR3 spans 16 amino acids. Germline V gene sequence: CDR1 SGHTA, CDR2 FQGNSA. The V gene end was trimmed by 5 bases and the J gene end by 6 bases; junction bases not matched to a gene: 7. The DNA for the CDR3 is TGTGCCAGCAGCCCTCCGGGACTAGCGGGATTCAATGAGCAGTTCTTC. Encoded protein: CASSPPGLAGFNEQFF.

The sample holds one count of this clone. This chain joins TRBV12-3 or TRBV12-4 and TRBJ1-1; TRBD1 matches 8 bases. This CDR3 has 13 residues. The J segment lost 5 bases and the V segment lost 5 bases, leaving 4 bases of the junction unmatched. The CDR3 coding sequence is TGTGCCAGCAGTCTGACAGGGGCAACTGAAGCTTTCTTT. Its protein product is CASSLTGATEAFF.

The chain carries TRBV18 and TRBJ2-5; 8 bases are a match to TRBD2. J gave up 3 bases and V 1 base, and 4 bases lay outside the gene matches. CDR1 KGHSH and CDR2 LQKENI come from the germline V gene. The CDR3 runs to 15 residues. This CDR3 is CASSPRAAGEETQYF. CDR3 nucleotide sequence: TGTGCCAGCTCACCACGGGCAGCGGGGGAAGAGACCCAGTACTTC.

V and J are TRBV11-2 and TRBJ1-4, with a tentative D call TRBD1 (6 bases). CDR1 SGHAT and CDR2 FQNNGV come from the germline V gene. V dropped 5 bases and J dropped 4 bases, with 11 bases sitting between them. The CDR3 is made up of 14 amino acids. CDR3 nucleotide sequence: TGTGCCAGCAGCAAAGGACAGCATAATGAAAAACTGTTTTTT. It codes for CASSKGQHNEKLFF.

CDR3 region: CASSPVERNYGYTF. The DNA of the CDR3 is TGTGCCAGCTCACCAGTTGAGCGAAACTATGGCTACACCTTC. V and J are TRBV18 and TRBJ1-2; no firm D call. Trimming left V 2 bases short and J 2 bases short, with 9 bases between. CDR1 and CDR2 from the germline V gene are KGHSH and LQKENI. The CDR3 runs to 14 residues.

V gene TRBV7-2 combines with J gene TRBJ2-7; possible D gene TRBD1, 6 bases. V dropped 1 base and J dropped 4 bases, with 14 bases sitting between them. The length of the CDR3 is 15 residues. The germline V gene has CDR1 SGHTA and CDR2 FQGNSA. The CDR3 nucleotides are TGTGCCAGCAGCTTAGATCGGGCAGGGGTTTACGAGCAGTACTTC. Translating it yields CASSLDRAGVYEQYF.

The rearrangement links TRBV18 to TRBJ2-5, with a tentative D call TRBD2 (6 bases). Deletions cut 0 bases from V and 5 bases from J, with 16 bases between. Germline V lookup: CDR1 KGHSH, CDR2 LQKENI. The CDR3 totals 16 residues. The CDR3 coding sequence is TGTGCCAGCTCACCACCCCGGGGGAGCTCTCCCGAGACCCAGTACTTC. Protein product: CASSPPRGSSPETQYF.

The V and J genes are TRBV21-1 and TRBJ2-5; TRBD1 is the table's D call and was not checked against the DNA. TRBV21-1 corresponds to a pseudogene. The CDR3 totals 16 residues. The CDR3 DNA reads TGTGCCAGCAGCAAAAAGGACGGCAGGGACCAAGAGACCCAGTACTTC. Amino acid sequence: CASSKKDGRDQETQYF.

This chain uses TRBV3-1 (or the pseudogene TRBV3-2) with TRBJ1-6, with 9 bases identical to TRBD1. The germline V gene has CDR1 LGHDT and CDR2 YNNKEL (reference sequence). V lost 6 bases to trimming and J lost 8 bases; unmatched junction nucleotides: 5. This CDR3 region has 14 residues. CDR3 bases: TGTGCCAGCAGTCGGACAGGGGCGCATTCACCCCTCCACTTT. This sequence encodes CASSRTGAHSPLHF.

The chain links TRBV14 to TRBJ2-7; D gene uncertain. The CDR3 spans 13 residues. Germline V gives CDR1 SGHDN, CDR2 FVKESK. Trimming removed 7 bases at V and 6 bases at J, with 16 bases between. CDR3 in DNA: TGTGCCAGCAAAAGTAGCTTACGGAGCGAGCAGTACTTC. This gives the protein CASKSSLRSEQYF.

This chain uses TRBV4-3 with TRBJ2-3; TRBD1 aligns across 9 bases. Germline assignment: CDR1 LGHNA and CDR2 YSLEER. The junction had 1 base not matched to a gene; V was cut back by 1 base and J by 2 bases. The CDR3 contains 15 residues. DNA of the CDR3: TGCGCCAGCAGCCAAGGGACAGGGGCCACAGATACGCAGTATTTT. Its translation is CASSQGTGATDTQYF.

V is TRBV10-1 and J is TRBJ2-1; 9 bases agree with TRBD2. J lost 8 bases, V lost 0 bases, and 11 bases had no gene match. The length of the CDR3 is 17 residues. Germline CDR1 WNHNN, CDR2 SYGVQD (reference sequence). The CDR3 sequence: CASSESRGGRGVHEQFF. CDR3 bases: TGCGCCAGCAGTGAGTCTCGTGGCGGGAGGGGCGTTCATGAGCAGTTCTTC.

The rearrangement joins TRBV29-1 to TRBJ1-4, with D tentatively TRBD1 (6 bases). V was trimmed by 7 bases and J by 8 bases, leaving 17 bases between them. CDR3 length: 13 amino acids. Germline V lookup: CDR1 SQVTM, CDR2 ANQGSEA. The CDR3 loop reads CSASLGAREKLFF. CDR3 nucleotide sequence: TGCAGCGCCTCGCTGGGGGCGCGAGAAAAACTGTTTTTT.

The chain employs TRBV5-6 and TRBJ1-3; no reliable D call. The CDR3 has 13 residues. The V end lost 6 bases, the J end lost 3 bases, and 10 bases lay between the germline ends. The V gene's germline CDR1 is SGHDT and CDR2 YYEEEE. CDR3 bases: TGTGCCAGCAAGCGGGGTTTTGGAAACACCATATATTTT. Residues: CASKRGFGNTIYF.

As regards this clone: Other nucleotide sequences in the sample specify the same CDR3. This chain links TRBV12-3 or TRBV12-4 with TRBJ1-2; D is unresolved. V lost 6 bases to trimming and J lost 8 bases, with 13 bases between them. CDR3 size: 12 residues. The CDR3 DNA reads TGTGCCAGCAGCACCCAATCGGGGGGCTACACCTTC. Its translation: CASSTQSGGYTF.

This chain links TRBV10-1 with TRBJ1-6; the match to TRBD1 covers 9 bases. V was pared by 4 bases and J by 7 bases, with 2 bases of the junction left unmatched. The V gene's germline CDR1 is WNHNN and CDR2 SYGVQD (reference sequence). The CDR3 sequence is 14 residues long. CDR3 DNA sequence: TGCGCCAGCAGTGCTGGACAGGGGAATTCACCCCTCCACTTT. This encodes CASSAGQGNSPLHF.